This T cell receptor (beta chain) is drawn from a study of response to subunit inactivated influenza vaccine. Findings and caveats of the study: The authors put forward the suggestion that each seasonal influenza vaccination may bring in only a limited number of new T cells.

Concerning this clonotype itself: The antigen is unknown. The junction departs from the called germline gene at one end, perhaps through a read error.

CDR1 and CDR2 from the germline V gene are MNHEY and SMNVEV (reference sequence). The CDR3 extends over 13 amino acids. TCRdb fed the RT-PCR reads into MiXCR, producing one record per CDR3 protein. The sample holds roughly 700,000 distinct CDR3 sequences; about 15% are singletons and the top ten take around 7.3%. Specimen: PBMCs from blood, collected 14 to 15 days before vaccination. The sequence was collected from a man between 45 and 60 years old who received an inactivated influenza vaccine. The chain carries TRBV27 and TRBJ2-2; D may be TRBD2 (5 bases). CDR3 loop: CASSRTRSGELYF. CDR3 nucleotide sequence: TGTGCCAGCAGCCGAACGAGATCCGGGGAGCTGTATTTT.